The entry below describes one T cell receptor (beta chain). The antigen remains undetermined. CDR3 length: 15 residues. CDR1 and CDR2 from the germline V gene are SGHDT and YYEEEE. V gave up 0 bases and J gave up 0 bases, with 9 bases separating them. The data originate from a study of shared clonotypes between healthy human individuals. Naive CD4+ cells were CD45RA-selected; the remaining cells were memory. Points from the study as a whole: Shared across a few donors were around 4.7% of the naive CD4 clonotypes. Incompleteness in sorted-subset sequencing, despite large depth, was shown by rarefaction.

Produced via immunoSEQ multiplex PCR; TCRdb's table is partial and in-frame only. The profile shows millions of clones, 85% to 95% of them singletons. The chain links TRBV5-6 to TRBJ1-1; the D is unclear. This clonotype was obtained from a man younger than 35 in good health. The material sequenced was naive CD4+ T cells sorted from blood. Subset specified: CD45RA+ positively selected. CDR3 sequence: CASSLVGGMNTEAFF. The CDR3 coding sequence is TGTGCCAGCAGCTTGGTTGGCGGGATGAACACTGAAGCTTTCTTT. Supplemented by reference TRBV5-6 and TRBJ1-1, the full variable domain reads DAGVTQSPTHLIKTRGQQVTLRCSPKSGHDTVSWYQQALGQGPQFIFQYYEEEERQRGNFPDRFSGHQFPNYSSELNVNALLLGDSALYLCASSLVGGMNTEAFFGQGTRLTVV.